What follows is one T cell receptor (beta chain) and its context. This CDR3 spans 15 amino acids. V lost 3 bases and J lost 3, with 15 bases in between. Germline CDR1 and CDR2: SGDLS and YYNGEE. The sample originates from a study of blood T cell repertoires in COVID-19. Study at large: The origin of the acute and convalescent COVID-19 samples was the United States, Italy and Spain.

Authors' data handling: Estimates of nucleated cell counts were drawn from the amplification of reference gene primers. TCRdb keeps only in-frame clones here, not all; method: immunoSEQ multiplex PCR. That table gives V, J and clone size, and the DNA gave D and trimming. The profile shows fewer than 300,000 clones, roughly 77% of them singletons. Sequenced input: peripheral blood. The rearrangement joins TRBV9 to TRBJ2-5, with D possibly TRBD2 on 5 matching bases. This receptor was identified in a woman older than 75 with acute or convalescent COVID-19. CDR3: CASSADRGLEETQYF. DNA of the CDR3: TGTGCCAGCAGCGCCGACCGGGGTCTGGAAGAGACCCAGTACTTC.